The rows below give T cell receptor beta chains drawn from one sample of a study of cytomegalovirus exposure and HLA in healthy donors. Generated by immunoSEQ multiplex PCR, the TCRdb table keeps only in-frame clones and is missing some. The sample carries 200,000 or so clones, almost 85% recorded once. Material: PBMCs. The receptors originated from a boy younger than 18 in good health and CMV-seronegative. Each CDR3 is given with its conserved first and last residue. Each record gives: J gene, D gene, V gene, clone size, CDR3 protein, CDR3 DNA. A D gene is named only where the DNA matches it firmly. Clone size is not always given. Where it is, it says once, few, many or a class for expanded clones.

TRBJ2-6,NA,TRBV27,once,CASSLSGAFYSGANVLTF,TGTGCCAGCAGTTTGTCAGGGGCCTTTTACTCTGGGGCCAACGTCCTGACTTTC
TRBJ1-5,NA,TRBV5-1,NA,CASSFLSNQPQHF,TGCGCCAGCAGCTTTCTTAGCAATCAGCCCCAGCATTTT
TRBJ1-6,TRBD1,TRBV18,once,CASSPRDRVENSPPHF,TGTGCCAGCTCACCACGAGACAGGGTGGAGAATTCACCCCCCCACTTT
TRBJ2-1,NA,TRBV5-1,once,CASKGGASYNEQFF,TGCGCCAGCAAGGGCGGGGCGTCCTACAATGAGCAGTTCTTC
TRBJ1-1,NA,TRBV30,NA,CAWTGSNTEAFF,TGTGCCTGGACGGGTTCCAACACTGAAGCTTTCTTT
TRBJ1-1,NA,TRBV2,NA,CASSRQERPSTEAFF,TGTGCCAGCTCCCGACAGGAGCGCCCCAGCACTGAAGCTTTCTTT
TRBJ2-6,NA,TRBV27,NA,CASSLSPRGTLASGANVLTF,TGTGCCAGCAGTTTATCCCCCCGGGGTACTCTTGCCTCTGGGGCCAACGTCCTGACTTTC
TRBJ2-6,TRBD1,TRBV19,NA,CASSYGTGGTGANVLTF,TGTGCCAGTAGTTACGGGACAGGGGGCACTGGGGCCAACGTCCTGACTTTC
TRBJ2-3,TRBD2,TRBV5-1,NA,CASSNWLSGRGIDTQYF,TGCGCCAGCAGCAACTGGTTGAGCGGGAGAGGGATAGATACGCAGTATTTT
TRBJ2-2,TRBD2,TRBV9,few,CASSVAPLAGTGGELFF,TGTGCCAGCAGCGTAGCCCCCTTAGCGGGTACTGGCGGGGAGCTGTTTTTT
TRBJ2-7,NA,TRBV5-4,NA,CASSLEQSHEQYF,TGTGCCAGCAGCTTGGAACAGTCCCACGAGCAGTACTTC
TRBJ2-7,NA,TRBV29-1,NA,CSVLGAEQYF,TGCAGCGTACTGGGGGCCGAGCAGTACTTC
TRBJ1-5,NA,TRBV7-8,NA,CASSLLDSSNQPQHF,TGTGCCAGCAGCTTACTGGACAGTAGCAATCAGCCCCAGCATTTT
TRBJ1-6,NA,TRBV7-9,NA,CASSSQTNSPLHF,TGTGCCAGCAGCTCACAGACTAATTCACCCCTCCACTTT
TRBJ1-1,TRBD1,TRBV7-9,NA,CASSSGTGVNTEAFF,TGTGCCAGCAGCTCCGGGACAGGAGTGAACACTGAAGCTTTCTTT
TRBJ1-4,TRBD1,TRBV6-5,NA,CASSYTRGRSEKLFF,TGTGCCAGCAGTTACACCAGGGGGCGTAGTGAAAAACTGTTTTTT
TRBJ1-2,TRBD1,TRBV27,NA,CASSRTGVNYGYTF,TGTGCCAGCAGCCGGACAGGGGTCAACTATGGCTACACCTTC
TRBJ2-7,TRBD1,TRBV27,NA,CASSKTGALYEQYF,TGTGCCAGCAGCAAGACAGGGGCCCTGTACGAGCAGTACTTC
TRBJ1-3,NA,TRBV28,NA,CASSFGGAVSGNTIYF,TGTGCCAGCAGTTTCGGGGGGGCGGTCTCTGGAAACACCATATATTTT
TRBJ1-1,NA,TRBV27,NA,CASSPWTANTEAFF,TGTGCCAGCAGTCCATGGACAGCGAACACTGAAGCTTTCTTT
TRBJ2-7,NA,TRBV5-5,once,CASTFQGGYYEQYF,TGTGCCAGCACCTTCCAAGGGGGATACTACGAGCAGTACTTC
TRBJ1-5,NA,TRBV9,NA,CASSSGGYSNQPQHF,TGTGCCAGCAGTTCCGGGGGATATAGCAATCAGCCCCAGCATTTT
TRBJ1-4,NA,TRBV27,once,CASSPWGTNEKLFF,TGTGCCAGCAGCCCTTGGGGCACTAATGAAAAACTGTTTTTT
TRBJ1-2,TRBD1,TRBV7-6,once,CASSLEGQGAGGYTF,TGTGCCAGCAGCTTAGAGGGACAGGGGGCGGGTGGCTACACCTTC
TRBJ1-2,NA,TRBV30,once,CAWSKQASYGYTF,TGTGCCTGGAGTAAGCAGGCAAGCTATGGCTACACCTTC
TRBJ2-7,NA,TRBV2,NA,CASSLIPTGPTFYEQYF,TGTGCCAGCAGCCTAATTCCGACAGGACCTACTTTCTACGAGCAGTACTTC
TRBJ1-2,NA,TRBV16,NA,CASSQSPGQGPNGYTF,TGTGCCAGCAGCCAATCGCCAGGGCAGGGGCCTAATGGCTACACCTTC
TRBJ2-1,TRBD2,TRBV4-3,few,CASSQEVPGAGGNEQFF,TGCGCCAGCAGCCAAGAAGTCCCTGGAGCGGGGGGAAATGAGCAGTTCTTC
TRBJ1-5,NA,TRBV6-1,NA,CASIAKQRTESQHF,TGTGCCAGCATTGCTAAACAAAGGACAGAGTCCCAGCATTTT
TRBJ2-7,NA,TRBV12-2,NA,CASRAASGHNTYEQYF,TGTGCAAGTCGCGCTGCCTCGGGACATAATACCTACGAGCAGTACTTC
TRBJ1-5,NA,TRBV6-5,NA,CASSWLGPTFYQPQHF,TGTGCCAGCAGTTGGTTGGGGCCCACCTTCTATCAGCCCCAGCATTTT